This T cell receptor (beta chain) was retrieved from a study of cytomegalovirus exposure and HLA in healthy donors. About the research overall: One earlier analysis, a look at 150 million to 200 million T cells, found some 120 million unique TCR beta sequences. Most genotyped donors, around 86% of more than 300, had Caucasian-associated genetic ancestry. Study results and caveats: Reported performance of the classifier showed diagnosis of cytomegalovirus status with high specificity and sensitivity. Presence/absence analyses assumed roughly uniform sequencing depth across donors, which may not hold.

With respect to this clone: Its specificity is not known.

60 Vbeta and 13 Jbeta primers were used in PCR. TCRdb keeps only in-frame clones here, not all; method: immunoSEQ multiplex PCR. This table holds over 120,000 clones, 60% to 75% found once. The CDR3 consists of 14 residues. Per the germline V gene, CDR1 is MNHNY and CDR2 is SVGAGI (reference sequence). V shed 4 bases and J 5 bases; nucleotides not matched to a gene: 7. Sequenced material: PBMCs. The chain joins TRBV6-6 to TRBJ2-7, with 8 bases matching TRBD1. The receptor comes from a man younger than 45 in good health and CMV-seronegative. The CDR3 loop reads CASSLPGQVDEQYF. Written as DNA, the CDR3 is TGTGCCAGCAGTTTGCCGGGACAGGTTGACGAGCAGTACTTC.